This T cell receptor beta chain is drawn from a study of Ad26.COV2.S vaccination and SARS-CoV-2 variants. Study at large: Once or twice, 56 days apart, Ad26.COV2.S was delivered intramuscularly.

This CDR3 contains 18 residues. Germline CDR1 is LGHNA and CDR2 is YNFKEQ. Trimming removed 2 bases from V and 0 bases from J, with 20 bases in between. A remark on this clone: The antigen remains unidentified.

Sequencing used immunoSEQ multiplex PCR; TCRdb keeps in-frame clones, though not all of them. The sample includes 430,000 or so clones, approximately 89% of them seen just once. Treatment given: some 20 received Ad26.COV2.S at low or high dose, single or two shots; about 5 received placebo; per-sample allocation not given. After the first vaccine or placebo injection, samples were drawn on day 63. The sample came from a Boston adult aged 18-55 years. Study observations and caveats: It is possible that the TCR breadth and depth analyses underestimated the total T cell responses. Measurement of non-spike TCR breadth gave similar results in vaccine and placebo recipients.

The specimen was peripheral blood, collected in a trial of Ad26.COV2.S vaccine versus placebo. This receptor was obtained from a person aged 18-65 years who received the Ad26.COV2.S COVID-19 vaccine or a placebo. The rearrangement links TRBV4-2 to TRBJ2-7; D call uncertain. The CDR3 loop is CASSQFKAWPRASYEQYF. Written as DNA, the CDR3 is TGTGCCAGCAGCCAATTCAAGGCTTGGCCAAGGGCCTCCTACGAGCAGTACTTC.